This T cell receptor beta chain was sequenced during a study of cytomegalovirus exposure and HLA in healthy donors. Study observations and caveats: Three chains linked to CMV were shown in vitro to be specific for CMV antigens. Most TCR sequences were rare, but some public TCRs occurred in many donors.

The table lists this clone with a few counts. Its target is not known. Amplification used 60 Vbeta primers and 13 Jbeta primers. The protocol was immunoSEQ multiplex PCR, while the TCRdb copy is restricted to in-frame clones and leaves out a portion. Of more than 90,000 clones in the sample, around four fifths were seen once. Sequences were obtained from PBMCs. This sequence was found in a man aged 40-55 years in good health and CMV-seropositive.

The CDR3 sequence is CASSLMGGRETQYF. Written as DNA, the CDR3 is TGTGCCAGCAGCTTAATGGGGGGGAGGGAGACCCAGTACTTC. The chain recombines TRBV7-3 with TRBJ2-5; TRBD2 matches 7 bases. V shed 1 base, J shed 5 bases, and the junction held 4 bases outside the gene matches. This CDR3 spans 14 amino acids. Germline values: CDR1 SGHTA, CDR2 FQGTGA.